Each of the 11 T cell receptor beta chains below was sequenced from the same sample in a study of blood T cell repertoires in COVID-19. Clones were read by immunoSEQ multiplex PCR, and TCRdb kept only the in-frame ones, dropping some. The sample holds about 410,000 clones, approximately 89% seen once. Source material: peripheral blood. The source is a woman aged 40 to 50 with COVID-19, enrolled during active disease.

The CDR3 loop reads CASSWTATTNSPLHF. Here the CDR3 DNA reads TGTGCCAGCAGTTGGACAGCAACCACCAATTCACCCCTCCACTTT. This sequence joins TRBV2 and TRBJ1-6, with D tentatively TRBD1 (6 bases). CDR3 size: 15 residues. V shed 5 bases and J shed 7 bases, with 15 bases lying between them. The germline V gene has CDR1 SNHLY and CDR2 FYNNEI.

J is TRBJ2-3 and V is TRBV7-2, with 11 bases that match TRBD2. The CDR3 contains 17 residues. The germline CDR1 and CDR2 sequences are SGHTA and FQGNSA. V trimming: 3 bases; J trimming: 5 bases; junction bases outside the gene matches: 10. The CDR3 loop is CASSLALAGGLGDTQYF. Here the CDR3 DNA reads TGTGCCAGCAGCTTGGCCTTAGCGGGGGGGCTTGGAGATACGCAGTATTTT.

This rearrangement joins TRBV6-2 or TRBV6-3 to TRBJ1-1; D uncertain. CDR1 MNHEY and CDR2 SVGEGT come from the germline V gene. Trimming removed 3 bases at V and 2 bases at J, with 7 bases between. The CDR3 length is 13 residues. The CDR3 region has the DNA TGTGCCAGCAGTTATGTTCTCAACACTGAAGCTTTCTTT. Translation: CASSYVLNTEAFF.

The genes are TRBV4-3 and TRBJ2-4, with 8 positions matching TRBD2. V shed 0 bases, J shed 8 bases, and the junction held 12 bases outside the gene matches. The CDR3 runs to 17 residues. The germline V gene has CDR1 LGHNA and CDR2 YSLEER. CDR3 sequence (DNA): TGCGCCAGCAGCCAAGACCGGGGGGGATCCGGGGGCTACATTCAGTACTTC. Its translation is CASSQDRGGSGGYIQYF.

The CDR3 region is CSAMTAYNSPLHF. The CDR3 region has the DNA TGCAGCGCCATGACAGCCTATAATTCACCCCTCCACTTT. V usage is TRBV29-1 and J usage is TRBJ1-6, with D perhaps TRBD1 (5 bases). V was pared by 7 bases and J by 2 bases, with 9 bases between. The germline gives CDR1 SQVTM, CDR2 ANQGSEA. The CDR3 runs 13 residues.

The V gene is TRBV2, the J gene TRBJ1-4; no reliable D call. This CDR3 is 15 amino acids long. V dropped 3 bases and J dropped 4 bases, with 12 bases sitting between them. Germline V gene data show CDR1 as SNHLY and CDR2 as FYNNEI. This chain's CDR3 is CASSDPEMGNEKLFF. The DNA of the CDR3 is TGTGCCAGCAGTGACCCGGAGATGGGTAATGAAAAACTGTTTTTT.

This clone has only one observation. The chain carries TRBV4-1 and TRBJ2-5; TRBD2 agrees at 7 bases. There are 16 residues in the CDR3. The germline V gene encodes CDR1 MGHRA and CDR2 YSYEKL. V was pared by 1 base and J by 1 base, with 6 bases of the junction left unmatched. CDR3 sequence: CASSQGYSGVQETQYF. CDR3 sequence (DNA): TGCGCCAGCAGCCAAGGATACAGCGGGGTCCAAGAGACCCAGTACTTC.

The chain employs TRBV7-8 and TRBJ1-3; a possible D gene is TRBD1 (5 bases). Germline-derived CDR1 and CDR2 are SGHVS and FQNEAQ. Trimming shortened V by 7 bases and J by 3 bases, and 13 bases separated the two germline ends. The CDR3 is made up of 14 amino acids. As DNA, the CDR3 is TGTGCCAGCACCGGGGGTGGAAGTGGAAACACCATATATTTT. It yields the protein CASTGGGSGNTIYF.

This clone has more than one count but fewer than ten. The chain uses TRBV4-3 and TRBJ2-2; 7 nucleotides match TRBD1. Germline V gives CDR1 LGHNA, CDR2 YSLEER. This CDR3 is built from 17 residues. The ends lost 1 base at V and 3 bases at J; junction bases unmatched: 8. Here the CDR3 reads CASSQALDRPDTGELFF. The CDR3 region has the DNA TGCGCCAGCAGCCAAGCCTTGGACAGGCCAGACACCGGGGAGCTGTTTTTT.

The chain combines TRBV6-1 with TRBJ1-5; D remains ambiguous. CDR1 is MNHNS and CDR2 is SASEGT in the germline V gene. Trimming stripped 0 bases from V and 7 bases from J, with 16 bases between. The CDR3 consists of 16 residues. This CDR3 is CASSEAPTDSVQPQHF. In DNA, the CDR3 is TGTGCCAGCAGTGAAGCGCCTACAGATTCAGTACAGCCCCAGCATTTT.

The CDR3 protein is CASSYSDRNTEAFF. In DNA, the CDR3 is TGTGCCAGCAGTTACTCGGACAGGAACACTGAAGCTTTCTTT. The chain joins TRBV6-5 to TRBJ1-1; D is perhaps TRBD1 (6 bases). Trimming removed 0 bases at V and 1 base at J, with 6 bases between. The CDR3 has 14 residues. CDR1 and CDR2 (germline): MNHEY, SVGAGI.